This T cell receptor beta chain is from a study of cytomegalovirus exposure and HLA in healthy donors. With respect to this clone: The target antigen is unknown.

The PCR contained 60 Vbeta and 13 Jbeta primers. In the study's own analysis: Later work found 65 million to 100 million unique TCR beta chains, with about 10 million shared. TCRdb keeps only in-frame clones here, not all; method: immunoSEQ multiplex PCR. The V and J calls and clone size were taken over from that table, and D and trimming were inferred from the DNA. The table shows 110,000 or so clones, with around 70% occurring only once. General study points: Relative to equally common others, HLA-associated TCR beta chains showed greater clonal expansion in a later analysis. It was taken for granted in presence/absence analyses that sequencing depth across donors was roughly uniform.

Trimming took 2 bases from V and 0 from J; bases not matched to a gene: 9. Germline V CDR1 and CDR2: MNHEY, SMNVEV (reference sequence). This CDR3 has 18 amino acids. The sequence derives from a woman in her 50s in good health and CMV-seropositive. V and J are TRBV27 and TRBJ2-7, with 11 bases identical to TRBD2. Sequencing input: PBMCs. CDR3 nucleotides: TGTGCCAGCAGTTTACGGCCAGCTACTAGCGGGGGCTCCTACGAGCAGTACTTC. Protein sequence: CASSLRPATSGGSYEQYF.